This TCR beta chain was observed in a study of neurological immune-mediated disorders. TCRdb re-called the 5' RACE reads through MiXCR, storing one row per CDR3 protein. This sample has approximately 50,000 distinct CDR3 sequences; about a tenth occur once, and the top ten carry 5.3%. This clonotype showed up many times. Trimming removed 3 bases from V and 7 bases from J, with 10 bases in between. The CDR3 spans 11 residues. CDR1 is DFQATT and CDR2 is SNEGSKA in the germline V gene (reference sequence). The sequenced material came from PBMCs. The chain links TRBV20-1 to TRBJ2-7; no clear D gene. The source is a man between 65 and 85 years old with HTLV-1-associated myelopathy (HAM/TSP). CDR3 amino acids: CSARFLGEQYF. The CDR3 DNA is TGCAGTGCTAGGTTCCTAGGGGAGCAGTACTTC.